This TCR beta chain emerged from a study of CD8 T cells in Susac syndrome. Study results and limitations: It was acknowledged in the study that its TCR sequencing and HLA analysis involved a relatively small number of individuals.

The table lists this clonotype with a count of one. The antigen is unknown. TCR beta sequencing covered blood CD8+ and CD4+ T cells. Negative isolation yielded CD8+ and CD4+ T cells; FACS enriched TEMRA cells. From germline, CDR1 is LGHDT and CDR2 YNNKEL (reference sequence). The CDR3 extends over 13 amino acids. The V and J ends lost 1 base and 6 bases respectively, with 7 bases between them. RNA was extracted with the RNeasy kit, and a quantity of roughly 0.45 to 1 ug was reverse transcribed using random hexamers. Amplification of TCR beta CDR3 spanned 54 Vbeta and 13 Jbeta via immunoSEQ multiplex PCR. Each CDR3 protein gets one entry after TCRdb re-called the immunoSEQ multiplex PCR reads with MiXCR. This table has under 200,000 distinct CDR3 sequences, 93% appearing once.

The chain employs TRBV3-1 and TRBJ2-1; D is undetermined. This TCR came from a human donor in good health. Sequencing input: CD4+ T cells from PBMCs. The CDR3 spells CASSQVSSNEQFF. For the CDR3, the DNA is TGTGCCAGCAGCCAAGTATCGAGCAATGAGCAGTTCTTC.